A single sample gave rise to the 15 T cell receptor beta chains below, sequenced in a study of CD8 T cells in Susac syndrome (dated by TCRdb to about 2019). The library was produced with the immunoSEQ multiplex PCR assay. RNA was extracted with the RNeasy kit and about 0.5 to 1 ug was reverse transcribed using random hexamers. The public reads were reprocessed in TCRdb via fastp at Q25 and MiXCR, keeping in-frame beta chains. Duplicate CDR3 protein sequences are folded into a single record with the most common DNA and genes. The sample contains 80,000 to 90,000 distinct CDR3 sequences, just under 95% of them found a single time. The top ten constitute about 0.32% of the sample. Sequenced material: CD8+ T cells from PBMCs. The receptors were gathered from a human donor in good health.

This clonotype was detected only a few times. The chain carries TRBV9 and TRBJ2-1; 11 bases are shared with TRBD1. J gave up 2 bases and V 4 bases, and 2 bases lay outside the gene matches. Per the germline V gene, CDR1 is SGDLS and CDR2 is YYNGEE. This CDR3 is 15 amino acids long. CDR3 in amino acids: CASSPGQGAYNEQFF. Here the CDR3 DNA reads TGTGCCAGCAGCCCGGGACAGGGGGCCTACAATGAGCAGTTCTTC.

The chain is built from TRBV29-1 and TRBJ2-4, with TRBD1 matching over 10 bases. Looked up from germline, CDR1 is SQVTM and CDR2 is ANQGSEA. The CDR3 has 16 residues. The J segment lost 3 bases and the V segment lost 3 bases, leaving 8 bases of the junction unmatched. CDR3 bases: TGCAGCGTTGACACAAGGACAGGGGGAGGCAAAAACATTCAGTACTTC. This encodes CSVDTRTGGGKNIQYF.

V and J are TRBV6-1 and TRBJ2-2; TRBD1 matches at 8 bases. The trim removed 4 bases at V and 6 bases at J, leaving 7 bases unmatched. The germline gives CDR1 MNHNS, CDR2 SASEGT. The CDR3 spans 15 residues. The CDR3 loop is CASSVSRGLAGELFF. The CDR3 DNA is TGTGCCAGCAGTGTAAGCAGGGGGCTGGCCGGGGAGCTGTTTTTT.

This chain joins TRBV29-1 and TRBJ1-2, with 7 bases fitting TRBD1. The CDR3 runs 12 residues. Germline V gene sequence: CDR1 SQVTM, CDR2 ANQGSEA. V lost 6 bases to trimming and J lost 6 bases; unmatched junction nucleotides: 7. The CDR3 here is CSVLDREDGYTF. DNA for the CDR3: TGCAGCGTATTAGACAGGGAGGATGGCTACACCTTC.

This sequence joins TRBV5-4 and TRBJ1-6, with D possibly matching TRBD1 (5 bases). Trimming took 3 bases from V and 7 from J, leaving 14 bases between them. The CDR3 spans 15 residues. From germline, CDR1 is SGHNT and CDR2 YYREEE (reference sequence). CDR3 region: CASSYAGDVNSPLHF. CDR3 sequence (DNA): TGTGCCAGCAGCTATGCGGGGGACGTCAATTCACCCCTCCACTTT.

This clonotype was seen a few times. The V call is TRBV7-2, the J call TRBJ2-7, with 7 bases lining up with TRBD2. In germline, CDR1 is SGHTA, CDR2 FQGNSA. The V and J ends lost 6 bases and 4 bases, in that order; junction bases with no gene match: 6. This CDR3 has 13 amino acids. CDR3 nucleotides: TGTGCCAGCAGGCGCCCGGGGGGATACGAGCAGTACTTC. Protein product: CASRRPGGYEQYF.

V and J are TRBV5-1 and TRBJ1-1; 12 nucleotides match TRBD1. The CDR3 length is 15 residues. With V trimmed by 5 bases and J by 1 base, 3 bases remained unmatched. Germline lookup yields CDR1 SGHRS and CDR2 YFSETQ. This chain's CDR3 is CASRMGQGANTEAFF. In DNA, the CDR3 is TGCGCCAGCAGGATGGGACAGGGGGCGAACACTGAAGCTTTCTTT.

The CDR3 DNA sequence: TGTGCCCTCGGGACAGGGGCGGACGAGCAGTACTTC. It is translated as CALGTGADEQYF. The gene calls are TRBV2 and TRBJ2-7; 10 nucleotides line up with TRBD1. Germline loops: CDR1 SNHLY, CDR2 FYNNEI. Trimming took 11 bases from V and 5 from J; bases not matched to a gene: 6. This CDR3 comprises 12 residues.

The chain uses TRBV19 and TRBJ2-1; 8 bases map to TRBD2. The ends lost 0 bases at V and 9 bases at J; junction bases unmatched: 7. Germline CDR1 and CDR2: LNHDA and SQIVND (reference sequence). The CDR3 is made up of 15 amino acids. CDR3 DNA: TGTGCCAGTAGTATAGAAACGGGGGGGCTTCCTGAGCAGTTCTTC. Encoded protein: CASSIETGGLPEQFF.

The chain carries TRBV6-2 or TRBV6-3 and TRBJ2-7; D is tentatively TRBD1 or TRBD2 (5 bases each). Trimming stripped 4 bases from V and 5 bases from J, with 12 bases between. Germline V gene data show CDR1 as MNHEY and CDR2 as SVGEGT. CDR3 length equals 13 residues. The CDR3: CASSSGGSDEQYF. DNA for the CDR3: TGTGCCAGCAGTTCTGGGGGTAGCGACGAGCAGTACTTC.

The gene calls are TRBV30 and TRBJ1-1; D unresolved. Trimming shortened V by 5 bases and J by 2 bases, and 12 bases separated the two germline ends. CDR1 is GTSNPN and CDR2 is SVGIG in the germline V gene (reference sequence). This CDR3 region has 13 residues. The CDR3 here is CAWGPTVNTEAFF. For the CDR3, the DNA is TGTGCCTGGGGTCCGACGGTAAACACTGAAGCTTTCTTT. Complete variable domain (other parts from reference TRBV30 and TRBJ1-1): SQTIHQWPATLVQPVGSPLSLECTVEGTSNPNLYWYRQAAGRGLQLLFYSVGIGQISSEVPQNLSASRPQDRQFILSSKKLLLSDSGFYLCAWGPTVNTEAFFGQGTRLTVV.

The rearrangement links TRBV3-1 to TRBJ2-2; 7 bases match TRBD1. Germline lookup yields CDR1 LGHDT and CDR2 YNNKEL (reference sequence). The length of the CDR3 is 15 residues. With 8 bases clipped from V and 0 bases from J, the junction kept 6 bases outside the gene matches. This CDR3 reads CASQGDTANTGELFF. CDR3 sequence (DNA): TGTGCCAGCCAGGGGGACACTGCGAACACCGGGGAGCTGTTTTTT.

The chain is built from TRBV9 and TRBJ2-7; 8 positions match TRBD2. Germline lookup yields CDR1 SGDLS and CDR2 YYNGEE. The V segment lost 2 bases and the J segment 6 bases; nucleotides outside the gene matches: 7. The CDR3 extends over 14 amino acids. CDR3 in amino acids: CASSVFTAGGEQYF. The CDR3 DNA follows: TGTGCCAGCAGCGTTTTCACTGCGGGGGGCGAGCAGTACTTC.

The rearrangement joins TRBV6-6 to TRBJ1-2; D gene ambiguous. V was pared by 2 bases and J by 8 bases, with 15 bases between. Germline assignment: CDR1 MNHNY and CDR2 SVGAGI (reference sequence). The CDR3 consists of 14 residues. CDR3 sequence: CASSYGSPDGGYTF. CDR3 nucleotides: TGTGCCAGCAGTTACGGGTCCCCCGACGGGGGCTACACCTTC.

The gene calls are TRBV7-3 and TRBJ2-5, with D possibly being TRBD1 (5 bases). CDR3 length equals 14 residues. Trimming left V 1 base short and J 3 bases short, with 9 bases between. Germline CDR1 reads SGHTA; CDR2 reads FQGTGA. CDR3 sequence: CASSLKAGKETQYF. CDR3 nucleotides: TGTGCCAGCAGCTTAAAGGCAGGGAAAGAGACCCAGTACTTC.